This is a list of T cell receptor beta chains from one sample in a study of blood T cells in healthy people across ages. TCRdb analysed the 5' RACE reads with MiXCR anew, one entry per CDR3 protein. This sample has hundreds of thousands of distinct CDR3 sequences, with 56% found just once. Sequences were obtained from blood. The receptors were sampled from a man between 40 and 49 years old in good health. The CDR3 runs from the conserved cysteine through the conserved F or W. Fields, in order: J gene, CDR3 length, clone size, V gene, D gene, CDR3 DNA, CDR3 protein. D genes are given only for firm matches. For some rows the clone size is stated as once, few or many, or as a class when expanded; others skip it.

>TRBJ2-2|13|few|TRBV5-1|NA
TGCGCCAGCAGCTTGGTTATCACCGGGGAGCTGTTTTTT
CASSLVITGELFF
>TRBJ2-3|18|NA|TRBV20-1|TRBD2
TGCAGTGCTAGAAGGGGGTGGACTAGCGGGGGAGCTACAGATACGCAGTATTTT
CSARRGWTSGGATDTQYF
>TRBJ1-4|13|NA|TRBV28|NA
TGTGCCAGCTCACGGACCGAGGGTGAAAAACTGTTTTTT
CASSRTEGEKLFF
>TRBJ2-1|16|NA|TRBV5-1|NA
TGCGCCAGCAGCTCGTCGAGCACAATCTCCTACAATGAGCAGTTCTTC
CASSSSSTISYNEQFF
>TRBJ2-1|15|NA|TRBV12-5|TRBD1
TGTGCTAGTGGTCCGGGACAGGGTATCAACAATGAGCAGTTCTTC
CASGPGQGINNEQFF
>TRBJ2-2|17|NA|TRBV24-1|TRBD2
TGTGCCACCAGTGACCTTGGGACTAGCGGTTACACCGGGGAGCTGTTTTTT
CATSDLGTSGYTGELFF
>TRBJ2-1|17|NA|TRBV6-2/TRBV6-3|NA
TGTGCCAGCAGTTACAGGCGGACGGGAGAGGTATACAATGAGCAGTTCTTC
CASSYRRTGEVYNEQFF
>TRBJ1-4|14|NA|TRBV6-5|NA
TGTGCCAGCAGTTACAGCTGGGAGTCGAGAAAACTGTTTTTT
CASSYSWESRKLFF
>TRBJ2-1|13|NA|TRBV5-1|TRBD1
TGCGCCAGCAGACTCGACAGGGCCAATGAGCAGTTCTTC
CASRLDRANEQFF
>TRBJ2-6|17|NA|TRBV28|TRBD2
TGTGCCAGCAAAGAAGCGGGAGTGGGGTCTGGGGCCAGCGTCCTGACTTTC
CASKEAGVGSGASVLTF
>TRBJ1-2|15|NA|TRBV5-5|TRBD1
TGTGCCAGCAGCTTCTCTTCCGGGACAGGGTTTGGCTACACCTTC
CASSFSSGTGFGYTF
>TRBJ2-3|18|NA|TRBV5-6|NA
TGTGCCAGCGGGATTGGGCTGCACCGAGTGTCTGGCACAGATACGCAGTATTTT
CASGIGLHRVSGTDTQYF
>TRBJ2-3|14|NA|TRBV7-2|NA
TGTGCCAGCAGTTCCGGGACTCAAACAGATACGCAGTATTTT
CASSSGTQTDTQYF
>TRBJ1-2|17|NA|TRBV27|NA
TGTGCCAGCAGTTTTGATGCCGGGACACTAGCTAACTATGGCTACACCTTC
CASSFDAGTLANYGYTF
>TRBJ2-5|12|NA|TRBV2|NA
TGTGCCAGCGGAAACAGGCAGGAGACCCAGTACTTC
CASGNRQETQYF
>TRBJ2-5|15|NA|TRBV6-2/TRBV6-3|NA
TGTGCCAGCAGTTATGGGGGGACCCCCCAAGAGACCCAGTACTTC
CASSYGGTPQETQYF
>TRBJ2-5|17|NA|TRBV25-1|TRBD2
TGTGCCAGCAGTGAATCAAGCACGGGACTAGCAGGCAATGAGCAGTACTTC
CASSESSTGLAGNEQYF
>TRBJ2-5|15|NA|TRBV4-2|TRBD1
TGTGCCAGCAGCCTTGAGGGACAGGGTACAGAGACCCAGTACTTC
CASSLEGQGTETQYF
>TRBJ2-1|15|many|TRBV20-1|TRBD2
TGCAGTGCTAGAGGCCAACTAGCGGGCTTGAATGAGCAGTTCTTC
CSARGQLAGLNEQFF
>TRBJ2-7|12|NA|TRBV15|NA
TGTGCCACCAGCAGAGACGCCGGCGAGCAGTACTTC
CATSRDAGEQYF
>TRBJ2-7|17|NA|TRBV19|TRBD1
TGTGCCAGTAGTTCGGGACAGGTTCCGTCTGGCCTCTACGAGCAGTACTTC
CASSSGQVPSGLYEQYF
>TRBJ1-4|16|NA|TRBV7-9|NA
TGTGCCAGCAGCTCAGAATTAGGCCCCCCGGGTGAAAAACTGTTTTTT
CASSSELGPPGEKLFF
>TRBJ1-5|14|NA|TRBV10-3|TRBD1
TGTGCCATCAGTTTGGACAGGTATAATCAGCCCCAGCATTTT
CAISLDRYNQPQHF
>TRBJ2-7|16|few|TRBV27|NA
TGTGCCAGCAGTTTATCAGGGGACGGTTATGGCTACGAGCAGTACTTC
CASSLSGDGYGYEQYF
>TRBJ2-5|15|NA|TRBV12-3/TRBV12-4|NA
TGTGCCAGCAGTTTCCCACAGGGAGGGGAAGAGACCCAGTACTTC
CASSFPQGGEETQYF
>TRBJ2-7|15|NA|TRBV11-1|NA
TGTGCCAGCAGCTCTCGGTTGACAGAAGTAAGCGAGCAGTACTTC
CASSSRLTEVSEQYF
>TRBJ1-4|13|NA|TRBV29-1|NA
TGCAGCGTTGGGGTCAGGGTTAATGAAAAACTGTTTTTT
CSVGVRVNEKLFF
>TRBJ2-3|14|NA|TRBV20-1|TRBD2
TGCAGTGCTATGGGGAGCGGGAGGCGGGATACGCAGTATTTT
CSAMGSGRRDTQYF
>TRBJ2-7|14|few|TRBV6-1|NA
TGTGCCAGCAGTGAAGCCGTAGGCCGTTACGAGCAGTACTTC
CASSEAVGRYEQYF
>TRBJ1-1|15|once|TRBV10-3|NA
TGTGCCATCAGTGCACCCTCGGGAGGAAACACTGAAGCTTTCTTT
CAISAPSGGNTEAFF
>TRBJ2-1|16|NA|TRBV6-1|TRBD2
TGTGCCAGCAGTGGATCTAGCGGGAGGAGCTTTAATGAGCAGTTCTTC
CASSGSSGRSFNEQFF
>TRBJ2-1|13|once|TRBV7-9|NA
TGTGCCAGCAGCTTAGTGGTCCCAGGCGAGCAGTTCTTC
CASSLVVPGEQFF
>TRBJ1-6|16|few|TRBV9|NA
TGTGCCAGCAGCGCTCACCAACAAGGAAACGATTCACCCCTCCACTTT
CASSAHQQGNDSPLHF
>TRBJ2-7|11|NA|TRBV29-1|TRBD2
TGCAGCGTTGTGGGAGGGTACGAGCAGTACTTC
CSVVGGYEQYF
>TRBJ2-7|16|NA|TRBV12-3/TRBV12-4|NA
TGTGCCAGCAGTTTAGGCAGGGGCCCGGTTGGGTACGAGCAGTACTTC
CASSLGRGPVGYEQYF
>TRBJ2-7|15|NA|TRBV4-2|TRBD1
TGTGCCAGCAGCCAAGAGACAGGGGGCTTCTACGAGCAGTACTTC
CASSQETGGFYEQYF
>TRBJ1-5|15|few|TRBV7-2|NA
TGTGCCAGCAGCGTAGCACAAGGAAGCAATCAGCCCCAGCATTTT
CASSVAQGSNQPQHF
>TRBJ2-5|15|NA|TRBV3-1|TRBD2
TGTGCCAGCAGCCTCAGCGGGAGCTCTTCCGAGACCCAGTACTTC
CASSLSGSSSETQYF
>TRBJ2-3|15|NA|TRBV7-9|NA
TGTGCCGGCAGCTGGGATGACTTCGGTACAGATACGCAGTATTTT
CAGSWDDFGTDTQYF
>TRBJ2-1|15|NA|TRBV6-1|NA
TGTGCCAGCAGTGAAACTCTGAACTCCTACAATGAGCAGTTCTTC
CASSETLNSYNEQFF
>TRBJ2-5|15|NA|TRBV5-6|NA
TGTGCCAGCAGCTTGATTCTCGGGGGCCTGGAGACCCAGTACTTC
CASSLILGGLETQYF
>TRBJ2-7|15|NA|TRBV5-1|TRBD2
TGCGCCAGCAGCTTGTCGGGTGGGAGGGAGGCCGAGCAGTACTTC
CASSLSGGREAEQYF
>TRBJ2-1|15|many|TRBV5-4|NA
TGTGCCAGCACCCCCGGGCAGGGAATCTACAATGAGCAGTTCTTC
CASTPGQGIYNEQFF
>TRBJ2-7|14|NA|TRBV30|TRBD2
TGTGCCCTAAGTGCGGGGGAGAGAGGGAGCGAGCAGTACTTC
CALSAGERGSEQYF
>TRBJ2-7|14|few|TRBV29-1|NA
TGCAGCGTTGTTGGGGCAGCGGGCCCCTACGAGCAGTACTTC
CSVVGAAGPYEQYF